Listed below are T cell receptor beta chains from one sample, sequenced in a study of cytomegalovirus exposure and HLA in healthy donors. Data came from immunoSEQ multiplex PCR; TCRdb stores just in-frame clones and leaves some out. The repertoire consists of roughly 130,000 clones, with about 80% occurring once and the leading ten covering roughly 2.5%. The sample was PBMCs. These receptors were taken from a boy younger than 10 in good health and CMV-seronegative. CDR3s leave out the opening cysteine and the closing phenylalanine or tryptophan.

>TRBV21-1|TRBJ2-4
ASKASNIQY
>TRBV9|TRBJ1-1
ASSGSGVDTEAF
>TRBV9|TRBJ2-5
ASSASTSVETQY
>TRBV15|TRBJ1-1
ATKEGAMNTEAF
>TRBV29-1|TRBJ1-2
SVLPAQGYT
>TRBV30|TRBJ2-7
AWSSRTGYYEQY
>TRBV27|TRBJ1-1
ASTTLGWTEAF
>TRBV4-3|TRBJ2-7
ASSQDQADRVYEQY
>TRBV13|TRBJ2-3
ASSFNRDRFTDTQY
>TRBV6-1|TRBJ2-3
ASTHRISTDTQY
>TRBV14|TRBJ1-2
ASSQAAASGDYGYT
>TRBV4-1|TRBJ2-1
ASSQEPGLAGYNEQF
>TRBV7-9|TRBJ1-3
ASSTGQSNGNTIY
>TRBV7-2|TRBJ2-1
ASSSLSGRADEQF
>TRBV6-4|TRBJ2-2
ASSDGPEGTGELF
>TRBV6-1|TRBJ2-1
ASSGGVRGGQDYNEQF
>TRBV7-9|TRBJ1-2
ASSLPGQGNYGYT
>TRBV7-3|TRBJ2-1
ASSSGTSGGALF
>TRBV29-1|TRBJ1-5
SVQDREGQPQH
>TRBV30|NA
AWSVTGGTYEQY
>TRBV6-1|TRBJ1-5
ASSEDPGHTGEPQH
>TRBV11-2|TRBJ1-2
ASSLGATPNYGYT
>TRBV2|TRBJ1-1
ASTREVRTEAF
>TRBV7-9|TRBJ1-5
ASSLGGSGQPQH
>TRBV6-5|TRBJ2-2
ASSDGEATGELF
>TRBV4-2|TRBJ2-5
ASSPAPQIQETQY
>TRBV6-4|TRBJ2-3
ASSGTSGGSTDTQY
>TRBV6-6|TRBJ1-3
ASSFDRGQSGNTIY
>TRBV4-2|TRBJ1-3
ASSPTGTGLEGNTIY
>TRBV4-3|TRBJ1-6
ASSQEAGLSSYNSPLH
>TRBV10-3|TRBJ2-1
AIKPAVEGHEQF
>TRBV19|TRBJ1-2
ASSINQGHGYT
>TRBV7-9|TRBJ2-3
SSSTQTGRDTQY
>TRBV5-4|TRBJ2-3
ASSLLFRTDTQY
>TRBV10-3|TRBJ2-7
AISESVEGNYEQY
>TRBV7-9|TRBJ2-7
ASSLGQAASYEQY
>TRBV6-1|TRBJ1-6
ASLLGSSYNSPLH
>TRBV7-9|TRBJ2-1
ASSFGRPLNEQF
>TRBV6-1|TRBJ2-3
ASSERVDRGTDTQY
>TRBV6-4|TRBJ2-1
ASSVAGGAGEQF
>TRBV6-1|TRBJ1-5
ASSEADSIYQPQH
>TRBV20-1|TRBJ2-1
SAQAGNEQF
>TRBV6-4|TRBJ2-6
ASSERGSGANVLT
>TRBV5-1|TRBJ2-1
ASSLAPRTSGSSEQF
>TRBV9|TRBJ1-2
ASSLQSQTGQKYGYT
>TRBV11-1|TRBJ2-2
ASSTSGGSRNTGELF
>TRBV9|TRBJ1-2
ASSVDQGNYGYT
>TRBV19|TRBJ2-1
ASSINAGDEQF
>TRBV7-2|TRBJ2-7
ASSYGQGPEQY
>TRBV5-6|TRBJ2-4
ASRVQGAAKNIQY
>TRBV6-4|TRBJ2-1
ASSDDIDLNEQF